These T cell receptor beta chains were read from a single sample in a study of glioma-infiltrating T cells after dendritic cell vaccination. Measured with immunoSEQ multiplex PCR; TCRdb has only the in-frame clones, and not every one. Counted here are about 76,000 clones, 87% occurring once; the ten biggest clones make up approximately 2.1%. Sequencing was performed on blood, taken after dendritic cell vaccination. The origin of the receptors is a human donor with glioblastoma. The CDR3 runs from the conserved cysteine through the conserved F or W. The order of the fields is clone size, CDR3 length, J gene, V gene, D gene, CDR3 DNA, CDR3 protein. A D gene is named only where the DNA matches it firmly. Only part of the rows carry a size: once, few, many, or a class if the clone is expanded.

NA,15,TRBJ2-7,TRBV5-1,TRBD1,TGCGCCAGCAGGCCCTTGACAGGGGGCCGGTACGAGCAGTACTTC,CASRPLTGGRYEQYF
once,14,TRBJ2-7,TRBV18,TRBD1,TGTGCCAGCTCACCGGGGACAGGGGAAGGCGAGCAGTACTTC,CASSPGTGEGEQYF
once,15,TRBJ2-7,TRBV7-2,TRBD1,TGTGCCAGCAGCTTACCTCCAGGACAGGCCTACGAGCAGTACTTC,CASSLPPGQAYEQYF
NA,15,TRBJ1-1,TRBV5-1,NA,TGCGCCAGCAGCTTGGCCGGCACCGCGGACACTGAAGCTTTCTTT,CASSLAGTADTEAFF
few,15,TRBJ2-3,TRBV11-2,NA,TGTGCCAGCAGCTTAGTTCGGACAATAGCTGATACGCAGTATTTT,CASSLVRTIADTQYF
NA,14,TRBJ1-2,TRBV6-1,NA,TGTGCCAGCAGTGAATGGGTAGAGGACTATGGCTACACCTTC,CASSEWVEDYGYTF
NA,13,TRBJ2-1,TRBV29-1,TRBD2,TGCAGCGCACTAGCGGGGCTACTGATAGAGCAGTTCTTC,CSALAGLLIEQFF
NA,21,TRBJ2-1,TRBV27,TRBD2,TGTGCCAGCAGTTTAGCTGGACCGGGACTAGCGGGAGCAGCGGGCTACAATGAGCAGTTCTTC,CASSLAGPGLAGAAGYNEQFF
NA,13,TRBJ2-7,TRBV5-1,NA,TGCGCCAGCAGCTTGGAAGGTCTCCCCCCCGGGGACTTC,CASSLEGLPPGDF
few,15,TRBJ2-5,TRBV7-9,TRBD1,TGTGCCAGCAGACGAGGGGCAGGGGGCCTAGAGACCCAGTACTTC,CASRRGAGGLETQYF
NA,15,TRBJ2-1,TRBV4-3,TRBD2,TGCGCCAGCAGCCAAGGGACTAGCGGGAGCTATGAGCAGTTCTTC,CASSQGTSGSYEQFF
NA,15,TRBJ1-2,TRBV4-1,TRBD1,TGCGCCAGCAGCCCTGAATCAGGGGGTAACTATGGCTACACCTTC,CASSPESGGNYGYTF
NA,14,TRBJ2-3,TRBV10-2,TRBD1,TGCGCCAGCAGTGATGGACAGGGACCAGATACGCAGTATTTT,CASSDGQGPDTQYF
NA,17,TRBJ2-1,TRBV11-3,NA,TGTGCCAGCAGCACACTAGCCCAAGGGGCCTCCTACAATGAGCAGTTCTTC,CASSTLAQGASYNEQFF
NA,14,TRBJ1-2,TRBV7-9,NA,TGTGCCAGCAGCTTAGCGAGCGCACGCCTCGGCTACACCTTC,CASSLASARLGYTF
NA,13,TRBJ1-5,TRBV6-5,NA,TGTGCCAGCAGTTCGGACAAGGGTCAGCCCCAGCATTTT,CASSSDKGQPQHF
NA,15,TRBJ2-5,TRBV14,NA,TGTGCCAGCAGCCAAGATCGGGGGGCGTGGGAGACCCAGTACTTC,CASSQDRGAWETQYF
NA,16,TRBJ2-7,TRBV5-6,NA,TGTGCCAGCAGCTTGGGATCGGGGAGGCTCTCCTACGAGCAGTACTTC,CASSLGSGRLSYEQYF
few,15,TRBJ1-6,TRBV2,NA,TGTGCCAGCAAAGTCGACTCGAGCTATAATTCACCCCTCCACTTT,CASKVDSSYNSPLHF
NA,13,TRBJ2-7,TRBV27,NA,TGTGCCAGCAGGCTAACAGGAGCCTACGAGCAGTACTTC,CASRLTGAYEQYF
NA,14,TRBJ1-1,TRBV6-5,TRBD1,TGTGCCAGCAGGATCGACAGGGGGAGCACTGAAGCTTTCTTT,CASRIDRGSTEAFF
NA,13,TRBJ1-1,TRBV6-1,NA,TGTGCCAGCAGCCTCCAGGGGAACACTGAAGCTTTCTTT,CASSLQGNTEAFF
once,15,TRBJ1-2,TRBV7-9,TRBD1,TGTGCCAGCAGCTTTTCGGGACAGAGAAGCTATGGCTACACCTTC,CASSFSGQRSYGYTF
NA,11,TRBJ2-5,TRBV2,NA,TGTGCCAGCCGAGCCTCTGAGACCCAGTACTTC,CASRASETQYF
NA,15,TRBJ2-7,TRBV6-6,TRBD1,TGTGCCAGCACCAACCGGGACAGGGGGCATCTCGAGCAGTACTTC,CASTNRDRGHLEQYF
NA,16,TRBJ2-5,TRBV7-2,TRBD2,TGTGCCAGCAGCTTAGCGAGCGGGAGGTCCCTAGAGACCCAGTACTTC,CASSLASGRSLETQYF